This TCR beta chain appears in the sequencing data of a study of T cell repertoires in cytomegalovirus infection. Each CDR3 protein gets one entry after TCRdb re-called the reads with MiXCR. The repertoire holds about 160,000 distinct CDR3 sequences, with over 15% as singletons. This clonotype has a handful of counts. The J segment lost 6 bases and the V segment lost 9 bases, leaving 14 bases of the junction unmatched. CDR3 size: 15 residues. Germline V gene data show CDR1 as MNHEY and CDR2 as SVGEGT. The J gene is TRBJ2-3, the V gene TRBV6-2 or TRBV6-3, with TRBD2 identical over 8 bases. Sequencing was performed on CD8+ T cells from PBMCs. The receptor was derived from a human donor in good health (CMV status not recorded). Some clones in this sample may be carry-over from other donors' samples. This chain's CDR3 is CASSDIAGPGDTQYF. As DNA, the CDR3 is TGTGCCAGTTCCGATATAGCGGGGCCCGGTGATACGCAGTATTTT.